The 16 T cell receptor beta chains listed next were all sequenced from one sample in a study of siplizumab effects on memory and regulatory T cells. The data were produced by immunoSEQ multiplex PCR, yet TCRdb's version contains in-frame clones alone and is incomplete. Of 85,000 to 95,000 clones in the sample, roughly 94% were seen once. Sequencing was carried out using non-Treg CD4+ T cells sorted from blood. The receptors stem from a human donor in good health.

The gene calls are TRBV9 and TRBJ1-2, with TRBD1 matching 7 bases. The CDR3 consists of 14 residues. Germline V gene sequence: CDR1 SGDLS, CDR2 YYNGEE. Germline trimming cut 3 bases from V and 0 bases from J; bases unmatched to any gene: 2. Written as DNA, the CDR3 is TGTGCCAGCAGCGCGGGACAGTCTAACTATGGCTACACCTTC. This gives the protein CASSAGQSNYGYTF.

This chain links TRBV29-1 with TRBJ2-2, with D possibly being TRBD1 (5 bases). Germline CDR1 reads SQVTM; CDR2 reads ANQGSEA. This CDR3 has 15 amino acids. Trimming removed 2 bases at V and 7 bases at J, with 17 bases between. The CDR3 DNA sequence: TGCAGCGTTGAATTGGCGGCAGGGCAGGACGGGGAGCTGTTTTTT. Residues: CSVELAAGQDGELFF.

The rearrangement uses TRBV4-1 and TRBJ1-1, with D perhaps matching TRBD1 (6 bases). CDR3 length: 15 residues. Per germline, CDR1 MGHRA and CDR2 YSYEKL. Trimming took off 3 bases at V and 1 base at J, with 12 bases between the two ends. CDR3: CASSQTPGQNTEAFF. DNA for the CDR3: TGCGCCAGCAGCCAGACACCGGGACAGAACACTGAAGCTTTCTTT.

This chain connects TRBV19 to TRBJ2-1; D perhaps matches TRBD2 (5 bases). This CDR3 has 15 amino acids. Germline V gives CDR1 LNHDA, CDR2 SQIVND (reference sequence). V lost 7 bases and J 3 bases, leaving 16 bases between the germline ends. In DNA form, the CDR3 reads TGTGCCAGTACCCCTGGGAGTATCAGCTACAATGAGCAGTTCTTC. This sequence encodes CASTPGSISYNEQFF.

The chain has TRBV4-1 and TRBJ2-3; TRBD1 might be the D (6 bases). Between the trimmed V and J ends, which lost 1 base and 1 base, there was a span of 9 bases. The CDR3 is 15 amino acids. From germline, CDR1 is MGHRA and CDR2 YSYEKL. The CDR3 reads CASSQVGARTDTQYF. The CDR3 DNA reads TGCGCCAGCAGCCAAGTGGGGGCTCGCACAGATACGCAGTATTTT.

The chain has TRBV6-6 and TRBJ2-7; 9 nucleotides match TRBD1. This CDR3 region has 16 residues. J gave up 5 bases and V 7 bases, and 15 bases lay outside the gene matches. Germline CDR1 is MNHNY and CDR2 is SVGAGI (reference sequence). This CDR3 reads CASKIPAGTGFDEQYF. Here the CDR3 DNA reads TGTGCCAGCAAAATCCCGGCAGGGACAGGGTTTGACGAGCAGTACTTC.

The chain couples TRBV10-3 to TRBJ2-2; D is unresolved. Trimming cost V 6 bases and J 0 bases, with 11 bases left between them. Germline CDR1 is ENHRY and CDR2 is SYGVKD. This CDR3 is 15 amino acids long. CDR3: CAISRVLANTGELFF. CDR3 nucleotides: TGTGCCATCAGCAGAGTACTCGCGAACACCGGGGAGCTGTTTTTT.

V and J are TRBV19 and TRBJ1-1; D is unresolved. Per germline, CDR1 LNHDA and CDR2 SQIVND (reference sequence). The CDR3 is 13 residues long. V was trimmed by 3 bases and J by 2 bases, leaving 7 bases between them. This CDR3 reads CASSMVVNTEAFF. CDR3 coding DNA: TGTGCCAGTAGTATGGTAGTAAACACTGAAGCTTTCTTT.

In DNA form, the CDR3 reads TGTGCCAGCAGTGGCGGACCGAGCAATCAGCCCCAGCATTTT. This sequence encodes CASSGGPSNQPQHF. The chain has TRBV6-1 and TRBJ1-5, with D uncertain. This CDR3 comprises 14 residues. With 4 bases removed from V and 1 base from J, the gap between germline ends came to 8 bases. Germline values: CDR1 MNHNS, CDR2 SASEGT.

The V and J genes are TRBV5-8 and TRBJ1-1, with TRBD1 matching over 8 bases. The germline gives CDR1 SGHTS, CDR2 YDEGEE. The CDR3 contains 15 residues. V shed 4 bases and J 11 bases; nucleotides not matched to a gene: 16. The CDR3 loop reads CASSGGGQAWNQAFF. CDR3 in DNA: TGTGCCAGCAGCGGAGGGGGACAGGCATGGAATCAGGCTTTCTTT.

This clone was counted once. The CDR3 loop reads CASSIRALGVTPQHF. CDR3 coding DNA: TGTGCCAGTAGTATCAGGGCATTAGGAGTAACACCCCAGCATTTT. The V call is TRBV19, the J call TRBJ1-5; D possibly corresponds to TRBD1 (5 bases). Trimming took 3 bases from V and 10 from J, leaving 19 bases between them. Germline CDR1 LNHDA, CDR2 SQIVND (reference sequence). The CDR3 totals 15 residues.

This chain uses TRBV5-1 with TRBJ2-1, with D possibly being TRBD1 (5 bases). The CDR3 runs 14 residues. CDR1 and CDR2 (germline): SGHRS, YFSETQ. V dropped 4 bases and J dropped 0 bases, with 8 bases sitting between them. The CDR3 coding sequence is TGCGCCAGCAGCCCTGGACACTCCTACAATGAGCAGTTCTTC. Translation: CASSPGHSYNEQFF.

The rearrangement links TRBV11-1 to TRBJ1-3, with a possible D match to TRBD1 (5 bases). The CDR3 is made up of 19 amino acids. Per germline, CDR1 SGHAT and CDR2 FQDESV (reference sequence). Trimming shortened V by 1 base and J by 3 bases, and 22 bases separated the two germline ends. CDR3 nucleotides: TGTGCCAGCAGCTTAGTCTTAAGAAAAAAGGGGCTCAGTGGAAACACCATATATTTT. As protein: CASSLVLRKKGLSGNTIYF.

This chain links TRBV5-1 with TRBJ2-1, with D maybe TRBD2 (6 bases). The CDR3 covers 16 residues. Germline lookup yields CDR1 SGHRS and CDR2 YFSETQ. V was shortened by 2 bases and J by 8 bases, with 20 bases between the two germline ends. CDR3 nucleotide sequence: TGCGCCAGCAGCTTTTACGAGCTAGCGATGAAGGATGAGCAGTTCTTC. Translated, it gives CASSFYELAMKDEQFF.

V and J are TRBV9 and TRBJ2-6; possible D gene TRBD1, 5 bases. This CDR3 spans 17 amino acids. Looked up from germline, CDR1 is SGDLS and CDR2 is YYNGEE. V dropped 4 bases and J dropped 0 bases, with 14 bases sitting between them. CDR3 sequence reads: CASSPQALPSGANVLTF. The CDR3 DNA reads as TGTGCCAGCAGCCCACAGGCCCTTCCCTCTGGGGCCAACGTCCTGACTTTC. Full variable domain (missing parts from reference TRBV9 and TRBJ2-6): DSGVTQTPKHLITATGQRVTLRCSPRSGDLSVYWYQQSLDQGLQFLIQYYNGEERAKGNILERFSAQQFPDLHSELNLSSLELGDSALYFCASSPQALPSGANVLTFGAGSRLTVL.

The V and J genes are TRBV28 and TRBJ1-2; TRBD1 is a possible D gene (5 bases). The V gene lost 5 bases and the J gene lost 4 bases, with 17 bases spanning the gap. Germline CDR1 and CDR2: MDHEN and SYDVKM. The CDR3 covers 15 residues. CDR3 DNA: TGTGCCAGCAGTCCCCCTCAGCAGGGTAGCTATGGCTACACCTTC. This sequence encodes CASSPPQQGSYGYTF.